Below, one TCR beta chain is given with its context. CDR1 and CDR2 from the germline V gene are SGHAT and FQNNGV. V gave up 4 bases and J gave up 2 bases; unmatched junction bases: 7. This CDR3 region has 17 residues. The data originate from a study of blood T cell repertoires in COVID-19. On the study more broadly: Italy, Spain and the United States were the sources of the convalescent and acute COVID-19 samples. T cells, B-cell-depleted T cells, or PBMCs provided the cDNA or gDNA that served as material.

Authors' analysis steps: Amplification of reference gene primers provided the estimated nucleated cell counts. This table comes from immunoSEQ multiplex PCR, and its TCRdb copy is limited to in-frame clones, with some not included. V and J calls and clone size are as listed in that table; D and trimming were resolved from the DNA. Of about 300,000 clones listed, 75% to 95% are singletons. Sequenced: peripheral blood. The clonotype was recovered from a woman in her 30s with COVID-19, enrolled during active disease. The rearrangement joins TRBV11-2 to TRBJ2-5; 13 bases match TRBD2. CDR3 nucleotide sequence: TGTGCCAGCAGCTCTGGGACTAGCGGGAACCCGCAAGAGACCCAGTACTTC. It specifies CASSSGTSGNPQETQYF.